A selection of T cell receptor beta chains follows, all from one sample in a study of blood T cell repertoires in COVID-19. Profiled with immunoSEQ multiplex PCR; TCRdb holds only in-frame clones, not every one. The profile covers 250,000 to 300,000 clones, with around 90% appearing a single time and more than 1% taken by the ten largest. The source material was PBMCs or T cells enriched from blood (not recorded which). The receptors come from a human donor in a cohort exposed to, infected with or recovered from COVID-19 (not recorded which). The donor label of this sample is uncertain. The CDR3 runs from the conserved cysteine through the conserved F or W. A D gene is named only where the DNA matches it firmly. Size is stated for part of the rows, as once, few or many counts, or as a class when the clone is expanded.

D	V	size	J	CDR3	DNA
-	TRBV18	-	TRBJ1-3	CASSPRQDKSNTIYF	TGTGCCAGCTCACCACGGCAGGATAAATCGAACACCATATATTTT
-	TRBV5-4	-	TRBJ2-7	CAFDRGGDSYEQYF	TGTGCCTTCGATAGGGGAGGTGACTCCTACGAGCAGTACTTC
-	TRBV4-3	-	TRBJ1-1	CASSQVTRTEAFF	TGCGCCAGCAGCCAAGTAACCCGGACTGAAGCTTTCTTT
-	TRBV19	few	TRBJ1-5	CASSTQGMGQPQHF	TGTGCCAGTAGTACACAGGGAATGGGGCAGCCCCAGCATTTT
TRBD1	TRBV29-1	-	TRBJ2-7	CSVWDSSYEQYF	TGCAGCGTTTGGGACAGCTCCTACGAGCAGTACTTC
TRBD1	TRBV30	-	TRBJ1-5	CAWRDRGGQPQHF	TGTGCCTGGAGGGACAGGGGTGGTCAGCCCCAGCATTTT
-	TRBV2	-	TRBJ1-1	CASSEEHLSENTEAFF	TGTGCCAGCAGTGAGGAGCACCTCTCCGAGAACACTGAAGCTTTCTTT
TRBD1	TRBV27	-	TRBJ2-7	CASSHRTGVSLSYEQYF	TGTGCCAGCAGTCACCGGACAGGGGTTTCCCTATCCTACGAGCAGTACTTC
-	TRBV5-1	-	TRBJ2-1	CASSLDPPSSYNEQFF	TGCGCCAGCAGCTTGGACCCCCCGAGCTCCTACAATGAGCAGTTCTTC
TRBD1	TRBV7-2	-	TRBJ2-7	CASSLGTGAYEQYF	TGTGCCAGCAGCCTCGGGACAGGGGCCTACGAGCAGTACTTC
-	TRBV5-1	-	TRBJ1-3	CASSLAGGSGNTIYF	TGCGCCAGCAGCTTGGCGGGGGGCTCTGGAAACACCATATATTTT
-	TRBV4-1	few	TRBJ1-5	CASSQYRDSNQPQHF	TGCGCCAGCAGCCAGTATCGGGATAGCAATCAGCCCCAGCATTTT
-	TRBV19	-	TRBJ2-5	CASSISGVETQYF	TGTGCCAGTAGTATCTCGGGGGTCGAGACCCAGTACTTC
TRBD1	TRBV29-1	once	TRBJ1-5	CSAVTGVGRPQHF	TGCAGCGCCGTTACAGGGGTGGGAAGGCCCCAGCATTTT
-	TRBV4-2	-	TRBJ2-5	CASSQDAAAGGIGETQYF	TGTGCCAGCAGCCAAGACGCAGCGGCAGGGGGGATAGGAGAGACCCAGTACTTC
TRBD2	TRBV18	-	TRBJ2-1	CASSLRAGGANEQFF	TGTGCCAGCTCACTACGGGCGGGAGGGGCAAATGAGCAGTTCTTC
-	TRBV7-7	-	TRBJ2-5	CASSVGGLETQYF	TGTGCCAGCAGCGTGGGAGGTCTGGAGACCCAGTACTTC
TRBD1	TRBV11-2	-	TRBJ1-4	CASRRTGGNEKLFF	TGTGCCAGCAGGCGGACAGGGGGCAATGAAAAACTGTTTTTT
-	TRBV19	-	TRBJ1-2	CASRSGTPTSYGYTF	TGTGCCAGTAGATCCGGGACACCAACCAGCTATGGCTACACCTTC
-	TRBV4-3	-	TRBJ1-4	CASSQDAGATTNEKLFF	TGCGCCAGCAGCCAAGATGCGGGAGCAACAACTAATGAAAAACTGTTTTTT
TRBD2	TRBV7-8	-	TRBJ2-2	CASSFSGGDTGELFF	TGTGCCAGCAGCTTTTCGGGGGGGGACACCGGGGAGCTGTTTTTT
-	TRBV29-1	-	TRBJ1-1	CSVDPHGGRTEAFF	TGCAGCGTTGACCCACATGGGGGGAGGACTGAAGCTTTCTTT
TRBD1	TRBV4-1	-	TRBJ2-5	CASSRITGAGETQYF	TGCGCCAGCAGCCGCATCACAGGGGCGGGAGAGACCCAGTACTTC
-	TRBV29-1	-	TRBJ2-7	CSVPVGPDTYEQYF	TGCAGCGTGCCCGTGGGTCCGGACACCTACGAGCAGTACTTC
TRBD2	TRBV2	-	TRBJ2-5	CASSSGLVQETQYF	TGTGCCAGCAGTTCTGGACTAGTTCAAGAGACCCAGTACTTC
TRBD2	TRBV4-3	-	TRBJ2-7	CASSQDSGGIAYEQYF	TGCGCCAGCAGCCAAGATTCGGGGGGAATTGCCTACGAGCAGTACTTC
-	TRBV11-3	-	TRBJ1-1	CASSFQGSTEAFF	TGTGCCAGCAGCTTCCAGGGGAGCACTGAAGCTTTCTTT
-	TRBV9	few	TRBJ2-1	CASSADLVAAEQFF	TGTGCCAGCAGCGCGGACCTGGTAGCGGCTGAGCAGTTCTTC
TRBD1	TRBV27	-	TRBJ1-1	CASWTGTGWPAFF	TGTGCCAGCTGGACCGGGACAGGGTGGCCAGCTTTCTTT
-	TRBV11-2	-	TRBJ1-2	CASSLEVRGNYGYTF	TGTGCCAGCAGCTTAGAAGTAAGGGGAAACTATGGCTACACCTTC
TRBD1	TRBV27	-	TRBJ1-1	CASSSDLPTGRGWTEAFF	TGTGCCAGCAGCTCCGACCTACCCACAGGCAGGGGGTGGACTGAAGCTTTCTTT
-	TRBV7-2	-	TRBJ2-7	CASTSVGGPYEQYF	TGTGCCAGCACCTCGGTCGGGGGGCCCTACGAGCAGTACTTC
TRBD1	TRBV3-1/TRBV3-2	-	TRBJ1-1	CASSPGTGGTEAFF	TGTGCCAGCAGCCCCGGAACAGGGGGCACTGAAGCTTTCTTT
-	TRBV30	-	TRBJ2-5	CAWTSGTRLYQETQYF	TGTGCCTGGACCTCCGGAACCAGGTTATATCAAGAGACCCAGTACTTC
TRBD1	TRBV2	-	TRBJ1-2	CASSSRDRAMVGYTF	TGTGCCAGCAGTAGCCGGGACAGGGCTATGGTTGGCTACACCTTC
-	TRBV29-1	-	TRBJ1-2	CSVEEGGPHGYTF	TGCAGCGTTGAAGAAGGAGGCCCACATGGCTACACCTTC
TRBD1	TRBV3-1/TRBV3-2	-	TRBJ2-1	CASSLSDREGNEQFF	TGTGCCAGCAGCCTTTCGGACAGGGAAGGGAATGAGCAGTTCTTC
-	TRBV28	-	TRBJ1-2	CASSQTDLVVGYTF	TGTGCCAGCAGTCAGACAGACTTGGTCGTTGGCTACACCTTC
TRBD1	TRBV2	-	TRBJ2-1	CASSGDRGSHEQFF	TGTGCCAGCAGTGGGGACAGGGGATCACATGAGCAGTTCTTC
-	TRBV4-2	few	TRBJ1-1	CASSHSAGWGEGGSMNTEAFF	TGTGCCAGCAGCCACTCCGCCGGCTGGGGTGAAGGGGGATCCATGAACACTGAAGCTTTCTTT
-	TRBV6-5	-	TRBJ1-2	CASKPGTTNGYTF	TGTGCCAGCAAGCCCGGGACTACTAATGGCTACACCTTC
-	TRBV3-1/TRBV3-2	-	TRBJ1-3	CASSQGGEGTGNTIYF	TGTGCCAGCAGCCAAGGAGGCGAGGGAACTGGAAACACCATATATTTT
-	TRBV7-2	-	TRBJ1-2	CASSSDGTFYPYGYTF	TGTGCCAGCAGCTCGGACGGGACATTCTACCCCTATGGCTACACCTTC
-	TRBV11-2	-	TRBJ2-3	CASSSTDSLTGEDTQYF	TGTGCCAGCAGCAGCACGGACAGTTTAACCGGGGAAGATACGCAGTATTTT
-	TRBV5-4	-	TRBJ1-2	CASSLWATNGYTF	TGTGCCAGCAGCTTGTGGGCAACAAATGGCTACACCTTC
TRBD1	TRBV25-1	-	TRBJ2-3	CASSETGKGTDTQYF	TGTGCCAGCAGTGAGACAGGGAAGGGGACAGATACGCAGTATTTT
-	TRBV7-2	-	TRBJ2-2	CASSLVIGELFF	TGTGCCAGCAGCTTAGTTATCGGGGAGCTGTTTTTT